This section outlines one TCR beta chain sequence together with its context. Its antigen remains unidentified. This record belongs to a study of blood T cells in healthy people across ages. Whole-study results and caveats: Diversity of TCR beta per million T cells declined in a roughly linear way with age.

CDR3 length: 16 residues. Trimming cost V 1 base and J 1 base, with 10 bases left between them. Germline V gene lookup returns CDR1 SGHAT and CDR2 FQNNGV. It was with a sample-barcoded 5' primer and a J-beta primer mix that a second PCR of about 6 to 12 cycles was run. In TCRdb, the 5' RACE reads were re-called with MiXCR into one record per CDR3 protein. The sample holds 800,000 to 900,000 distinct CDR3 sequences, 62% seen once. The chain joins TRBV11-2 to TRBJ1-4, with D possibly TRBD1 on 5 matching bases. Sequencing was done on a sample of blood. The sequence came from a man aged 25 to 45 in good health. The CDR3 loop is CASSLGQGVTNEKLFF. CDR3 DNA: TGTGCCAGCAGCTTAGGGCAGGGCGTAACTAATGAAAAACTGTTTTTT.